This TCR beta chain was obtained from a study of T-cell memory formation after mild COVID-19. With respect to this clonotype: No antigen is known for it.

Points from the study as a whole: Certain responding clones were present in pre-infection memory, suggesting participation of cross-reactive memory. Contracting clones, day 15 to 85, had balanced CD4/CD8, and later expanders favored CD4+.

Trimming pared 4 bases from V and 5 bases from J, leaving 11 bases between. CDR3 length equals 13 residues. Germline CDR1 reads SGHVS; CDR2 reads FQNEAQ. Using its own MiXCR run on the 5' RACE reads, TCRdb lists one record per CDR3 protein. Among 300,000 to 350,000 distinct CDR3 sequences listed, roughly 13% were seen once. The origin of this receptor is a man aged 18 to 30 who had mild COVID-19 (a few samples of this study predate the infection). Cell type and time point are not known. Sequencing was done on a sample of PBMCs or a T cell subset sorted from them (not recorded which). The chain combines TRBV7-8 with TRBJ1-1; possibly TRBD1 for D (6 bases). This chain's CDR3 is CASSSGGRTEAFF. The CDR3 DNA follows: TGTGCCAGCAGCTCGGGGGGGCGAACTGAAGCTTTCTTT.